The 22 T cell receptor beta chains reported below all come from one sample, sequenced in a study of blood T cell repertoires in COVID-19. Clones were sequenced by immunoSEQ multiplex PCR, and TCRdb holds only the in-frame ones, with some missing. The table includes over 200,000 clones, approximately 88% detected once. The sequenced sample was PBMCs or T cells enriched from blood (not recorded which). These receptors all stem from a woman younger than 45 who had been exposed to COVID-19.

This clone was observed a handful of times. The rearrangement joins TRBV12-3 or TRBV12-4 to TRBJ1-2; D gene ambiguous. V lost 2 bases, J lost 6 bases, and 7 bases lay in between. This CDR3 comprises 12 residues. The CDR3 sequence: CASSLRFDGYTF. The CDR3 coding sequence is TGTGCCAGCAGTTTACGTTTTGATGGCTACACCTTC.

A note on this clone: The same CDR3 is also encoded by other DNA sequences in this sample. The chain couples TRBV28 to TRBJ1-2; D ambiguous. Trimming left V 3 bases short and J 2 bases short, with 4 bases between. This CDR3 region has 12 residues. Germline CDR1 reads MDHEN; CDR2 reads SYDVKM. The DNA for the CDR3 is TGTGCCAGCAGTTTCCGGAACTATGGCTACACCTTC. Its protein is CASSFRNYGYTF.

This clone occurred once. The chain has TRBV4-2 and TRBJ2-1, with D possibly matching TRBD1 (7 bases). V was clipped by 4 bases and J by 8 bases, with 18 bases between them. This CDR3 region has 15 residues. Germline V gene data show CDR1 as LGHNA and CDR2 as YNFKEQ. The CDR3 region has the DNA TGTGCCAGCAGCCCCCAGGGGGGCTGGGGGGATGAGCAGTTCTTC. Its protein is CASSPQGGWGDEQFF.

The V call is TRBV9, the J call TRBJ2-3; D is ambiguous. The germline gives CDR1 SGDLS, CDR2 YYNGEE. This CDR3 is built from 13 residues. The V and J ends lost 0 bases and 0 bases respectively, with 2 bases between them. The CDR3 loop reads CASSVASTDTQYF. The CDR3 DNA reads as TGTGCCAGCAGCGTAGCTAGCACAGATACGCAGTATTTT.

This clone was detected only a few times. This chain uses TRBV10-2 with TRBJ1-1, with D possibly matching TRBD1 (5 bases). Germline values: CDR1 WSHSY, CDR2 SAAADI. Between the trimmed V and J ends, which lost 2 bases and 2 bases, there was a span of 9 bases. The CDR3 totals 14 residues. The CDR3 region is CASSEQGANTEAFF. The DNA of the CDR3 is TGCGCCAGCAGTGAGCAAGGGGCCAACACTGAAGCTTTCTTT.

The chain recombines TRBV4-1 with TRBJ2-2, with D maybe TRBD2 (6 bases). Germline V gene lookup returns CDR1 MGHRA and CDR2 YSYEKL. V was cut by 5 bases and J by 4 bases, with 20 bases left in between. CDR3 length equals 17 residues. In DNA, the CDR3 is TGCGCCAGCAGCTATTACTCCCGGGACTTACCCACCGGGGAGCTGTTTTTT. Amino acid sequence: CASSYYSRDLPTGELFF.

The rearrangement joins TRBV2 to TRBJ1-2, with TRBD1 matching over 10 bases. The ends lost 6 bases at V and 4 bases at J; junction bases unmatched: 11. The CDR3 contains 16 residues. Germline values: CDR1 SNHLY, CDR2 FYNNEI. The CDR3: CASRRSGTGVIYGYTF. The CDR3 DNA follows: TGTGCCAGCAGACGATCCGGGACAGGGGTGATCTATGGCTACACCTTC.

This chain connects TRBV19 to TRBJ1-1; TRBD1 agrees at 7 bases. With V trimmed by 6 bases and J by 0 bases, 4 bases remained unmatched. CDR1 LNHDA and CDR2 SQIVND come from the germline V gene (reference sequence). CDR3 length equals 14 residues. DNA for the CDR3: TGTGCCAGTAGCTTTGGACAGGTGAACACTGAAGCTTTCTTT. This gives the protein CASSFGQVNTEAFF.

The chain employs TRBV7-2 and TRBJ2-1, with D maybe TRBD2 (6 bases). V was shortened by 1 base and J by 3 bases, with 13 bases between the two germline ends. The CDR3 has 16 residues. Germline V gene data show CDR1 as SGHTA and CDR2 as FQGNSA. As DNA, the CDR3 is TGTGCCAGCAGCTTAGGAACTAGCCGGATCTACAATGAGCAGTTCTTC. Translation: CASSLGTSRIYNEQFF.

The V call is TRBV5-1, the J call TRBJ2-7, with 9 nucleotides matching TRBD2. Germline CDR1 reads SGHRS; CDR2 reads YFSETQ. This CDR3 region has 15 residues. Losses at the gene ends were 0 bases for V and 3 bases for J; bases not matched to a gene: 4. The DNA of the CDR3 is TGCGCCAGCAGCTTGGACCTAGCGGGGTACTACGAGCAGTACTTC. Translation gives CASSLDLAGYYEQYF.

V usage is TRBV7-8 and J usage is TRBJ2-1; a weak D match, TRBD1 (6 bases). V shed 5 bases and J shed 9 bases, with 11 bases lying between them. The CDR3 loop spans 12 amino acids. CDR1 is SGHVS and CDR2 is FQNEAQ in the germline V gene. The CDR3: CASSPIGGEQFF. Written as DNA, the CDR3 is TGTGCCAGCAGCCCAATAGGGGGTGAGCAGTTCTTC. Filled out from reference TRBV7-8 and TRBJ2-1, the complete variable domain reads GAGVSQSPRYKVAKRGQDVALRCDPISGHVSLFWYQQALGQGPEFLTYFQNEAQLDKSGLPSDRFFAERPEGSVSTLKIQRTQQEDSAVYLCASSPIGGEQFFGPGTRLTVL.

This sequence joins TRBV30 and TRBJ1-1; perhaps TRBD1 as D (5 bases). V shed 5 bases and J shed 1 base, with 11 bases lying between them. Germline lookup yields CDR1 GTSNPN and CDR2 SVGIG (reference sequence). The CDR3 extends over 13 amino acids. The CDR3 bases are TGTGCCTGGGAGCGACAGAGGAACACTGAAGCTTTCTTT. Residues: CAWERQRNTEAFF.

The chain employs TRBV24-1 and TRBJ2-5, with 8 bases lining up with TRBD2. The CDR3 extends over 14 amino acids. The germline V gene encodes CDR1 KGHDR and CDR2 SFDVKD. Trimming took 4 bases from V and 4 from J; bases not matched to a gene: 4. Written as DNA, the CDR3 is TGTGCCACCAGTGAAGGGACTAGTCCAGAGACCCAGTACTTC. Protein sequence: CATSEGTSPETQYF.

The chain combines TRBV5-4 with TRBJ2-3; 7 nucleotides match TRBD1. Per germline, CDR1 SGHNT and CDR2 YYREEE (reference sequence). Trimming took 0 bases from V and 4 from J; bases not matched to a gene: 2. The CDR3 sequence is 14 residues long. In DNA form, the CDR3 reads TGTGCCAGCAGCTTGGACAGGGGCGCAGATACGCAGTATTTT. Translated, it gives CASSLDRGADTQYF.

This sequence joins TRBV10-3 and TRBJ1-2; the match to TRBD1 covers 10 bases. CDR1 and CDR2 (germline): ENHRY, SYGVKD. The CDR3 has 14 amino acids. Trimming at V came to 4 bases and at J to 2 bases, leaving 1 base not matched to a gene. In DNA, the CDR3 is TGTGCCATCAGTGGGACAGGGGGGAACTATGGCTACACCTTC. Encoded protein: CAISGTGGNYGYTF.

The chain joins TRBV12-5 to TRBJ2-3; 9 bases are shared with TRBD2. With 0 bases clipped from V and 1 base from J, the junction kept 8 bases outside the gene matches. The CDR3 sequence is 18 residues long. Looked up from germline, CDR1 is LGHNT and CDR2 is FRNRAP. CDR3 sequence reads: CASGLVLGGRVGTDTQYF. CDR3 DNA sequence: TGTGCTAGTGGTTTGGTACTCGGCGGGAGGGTGGGCACAGATACGCAGTATTTT.

The chain carries TRBV30 and TRBJ2-7; no clear D gene. V was shortened by 3 bases and J by 0 bases, with 6 bases between the two germline ends. Germline lookup yields CDR1 GTSNPN and CDR2 SVGIG (reference sequence). This CDR3 spans 12 amino acids. CDR3 in amino acids: CAWRQSSYEQYF. CDR3 in DNA: TGTGCCTGGAGACAGAGCTCCTACGAGCAGTACTTC.

The chain has TRBV5-5 and TRBJ2-5; a possible D gene is TRBD2 (6 bases). Trimming pared 2 bases from V and 1 base from J, leaving 12 bases between. Germline V gives CDR1 SGHKS, CDR2 YYEKEE (reference sequence). The CDR3 covers 15 residues. The CDR3 protein is CASSFEPGLQETQYF. CDR3 in DNA: TGTGCCAGCAGCTTTGAACCGGGACTCCAAGAGACCCAGTACTTC.

The V gene is TRBV5-1, the J gene TRBJ2-5; tentatively, D is TRBD1 (6 bases). The germline CDR1 and CDR2 sequences are SGHRS and YFSETQ. The CDR3 runs to 15 residues. Trimming pared 4 bases from V and 2 bases from J, leaving 15 bases between. Written as DNA, the CDR3 is TGCGCCAGCAGCACCGGGACACGGAAGCAAGAGACCCAGTACTTC. Protein sequence: CASSTGTRKQETQYF.

V is TRBV24-1 and J is TRBJ2-5; D ambiguous. The germline V gene has CDR1 KGHDR and CDR2 SFDVKD. Trimming shortened V by 4 bases and J by 1 base, and 9 bases separated the two germline ends. The CDR3 length is 14 residues. CDR3 nucleotide sequence: TGTGCCACCAGTGAAGGCGGCAGCCAAGAGACCCAGTACTTC. Its protein is CATSEGGSQETQYF.

The chain has TRBV6-2 or TRBV6-3 and TRBJ2-5, with 8 nucleotides matching TRBD2. Germline V gene sequence: CDR1 MNHEY, CDR2 SVGEGT. The CDR3 spans 15 residues. The ends lost 2 bases at V and 4 bases at J; junction bases unmatched: 6. The CDR3 reads CASSYGSGRRETQYF. CDR3 sequence (DNA): TGTGCCAGCAGTTACGGGAGCGGGAGACGAGAGACCCAGTACTTC.

As regards this clone: Other DNA sequences within the sample encode an identical CDR3. The chain has TRBV7-9 and TRBJ1-1; D is perhaps TRBD1 (6 bases). This CDR3 contains 14 residues. Trimming took 5 bases from V and 1 from J, leaving 11 bases between them. Germline assignment: CDR1 SEHNR and CDR2 FQNEAQ (reference sequence). CDR3 coding DNA: TGTGCCAGCAGCCCCCAGGGGAGGAACACTGAAGCTTTCTTT. This encodes CASSPQGRNTEAFF.